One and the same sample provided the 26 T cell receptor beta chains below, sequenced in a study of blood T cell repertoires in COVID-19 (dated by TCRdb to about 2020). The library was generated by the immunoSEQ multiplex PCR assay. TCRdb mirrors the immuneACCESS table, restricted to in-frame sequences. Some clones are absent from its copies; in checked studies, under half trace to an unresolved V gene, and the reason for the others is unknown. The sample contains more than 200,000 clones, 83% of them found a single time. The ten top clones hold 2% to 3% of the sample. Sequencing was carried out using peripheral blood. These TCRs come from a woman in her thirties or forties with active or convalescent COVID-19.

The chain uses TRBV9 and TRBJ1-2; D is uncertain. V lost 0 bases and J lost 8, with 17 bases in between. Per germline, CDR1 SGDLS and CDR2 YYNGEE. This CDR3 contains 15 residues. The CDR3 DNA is TGTGCCAGCAGCGTAGGCCCTATTGTCCCGGGGGGCTACACCTTC. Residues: CASSVGPIVPGGYTF.

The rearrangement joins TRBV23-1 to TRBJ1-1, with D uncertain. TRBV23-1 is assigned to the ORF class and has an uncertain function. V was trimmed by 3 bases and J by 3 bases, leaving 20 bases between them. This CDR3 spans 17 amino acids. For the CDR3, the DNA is TGCGCCAGCAGTCACCTAGTCCCTCCCTGGAGGGACACTGAAGCTTTCTTT. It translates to CASSHLVPPWRDTEAFF.

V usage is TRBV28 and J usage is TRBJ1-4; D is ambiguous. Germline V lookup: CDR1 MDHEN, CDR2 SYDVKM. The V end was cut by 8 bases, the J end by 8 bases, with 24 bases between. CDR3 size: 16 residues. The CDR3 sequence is CASSGPLGQPREKLFF. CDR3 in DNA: TGTGCCAGCTCAGGTCCATTGGGCCAACCACGGGAAAAACTGTTTTTT.

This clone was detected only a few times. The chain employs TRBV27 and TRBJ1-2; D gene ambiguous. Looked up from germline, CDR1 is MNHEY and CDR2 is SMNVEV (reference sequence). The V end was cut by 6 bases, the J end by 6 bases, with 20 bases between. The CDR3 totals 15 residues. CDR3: CASSLDLSPGHGYTF. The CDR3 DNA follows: TGTGCCAGCAGCTTAGACCTAAGCCCAGGTCATGGCTACACCTTC.

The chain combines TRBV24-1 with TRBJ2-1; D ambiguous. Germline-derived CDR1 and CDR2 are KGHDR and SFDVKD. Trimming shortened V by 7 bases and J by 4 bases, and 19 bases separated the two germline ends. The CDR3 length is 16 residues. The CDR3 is CATSDAEAKRYNEQFF. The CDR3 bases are TGTGCCACCAGCGATGCAGAGGCCAAGAGATACAATGAGCAGTTCTTC.

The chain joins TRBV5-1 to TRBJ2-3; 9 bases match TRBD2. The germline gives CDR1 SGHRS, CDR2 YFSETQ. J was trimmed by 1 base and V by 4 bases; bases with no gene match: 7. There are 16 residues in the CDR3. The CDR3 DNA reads TGCGCCAGCAGCCCTACATCTAGCGGGGGCACAGATACGCAGTATTTT. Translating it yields CASSPTSSGGTDTQYF.

The CDR3 here is CATQRGWGGNYGYTF. DNA of the CDR3: TGTGCCACCCAAAGAGGTTGGGGGGGGAACTATGGCTACACCTTC. The chain uses TRBV10-3 and TRBJ1-2; maybe TRBD1 (5 bases). This CDR3 comprises 15 residues. Trimming pared 10 bases from V and 2 bases from J, leaving 20 bases between. Per the germline V gene, CDR1 is ENHRY and CDR2 is SYGVKD.

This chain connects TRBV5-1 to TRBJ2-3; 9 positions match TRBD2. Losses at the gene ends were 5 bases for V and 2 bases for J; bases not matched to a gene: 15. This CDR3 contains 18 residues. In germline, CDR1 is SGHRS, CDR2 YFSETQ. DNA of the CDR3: TGCGCCAGCAGTAAAAGCGGGGGGACCTTTTCGTCCACAGATACGCAGTATTTT. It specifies CASSKSGGTFSSTDTQYF.

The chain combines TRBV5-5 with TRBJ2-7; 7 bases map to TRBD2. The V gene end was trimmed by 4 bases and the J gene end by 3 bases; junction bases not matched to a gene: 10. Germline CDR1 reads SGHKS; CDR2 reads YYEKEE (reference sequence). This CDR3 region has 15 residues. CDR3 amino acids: CASSLFGGEGYEQYF. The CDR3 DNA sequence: TGTGCCAGCAGCCTGTTTGGAGGGGAGGGCTACGAGCAGTACTTC.

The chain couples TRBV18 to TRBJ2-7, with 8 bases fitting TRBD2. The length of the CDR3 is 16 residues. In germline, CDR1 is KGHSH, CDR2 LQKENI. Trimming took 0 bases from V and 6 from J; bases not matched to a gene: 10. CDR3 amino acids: CASSPPRGAGPVEQYF. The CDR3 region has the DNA TGTGCCAGCTCACCACCGCGGGGGGCGGGACCCGTCGAGCAGTACTTC. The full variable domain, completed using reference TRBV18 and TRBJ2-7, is NAGVMQNPRHLVRRRGQEARLRCSPMKGHSHVYWYRQLPEEGLKFMVYLQKENIIDESGMPKERFSAEFPKEGPSILRIQQVVRGDSAAYFCASSPPRGAGPVEQYFGPGTRLTVT.

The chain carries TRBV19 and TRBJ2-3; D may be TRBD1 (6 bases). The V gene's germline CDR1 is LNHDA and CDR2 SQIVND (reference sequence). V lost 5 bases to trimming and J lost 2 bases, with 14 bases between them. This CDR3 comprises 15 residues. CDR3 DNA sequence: TGTGCCAGTAGTCCCGGCAGGGGCCTCACAGATACGCAGTATTTT. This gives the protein CASSPGRGLTDTQYF.

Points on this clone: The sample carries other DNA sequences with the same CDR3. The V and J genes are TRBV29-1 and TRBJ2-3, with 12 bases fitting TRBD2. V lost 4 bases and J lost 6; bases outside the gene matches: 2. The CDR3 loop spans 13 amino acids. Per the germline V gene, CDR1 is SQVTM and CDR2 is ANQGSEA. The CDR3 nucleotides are TGCAGCGTTGGGACTAGCGGGGCGGATACGCAGTATTTT. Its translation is CSVGTSGADTQYF.

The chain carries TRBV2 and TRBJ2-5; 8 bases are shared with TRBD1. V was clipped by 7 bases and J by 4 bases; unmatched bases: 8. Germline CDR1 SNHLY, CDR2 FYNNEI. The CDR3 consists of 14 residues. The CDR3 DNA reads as TGTGCCAGCACCGGGCAGGGGGCCGGAGAGACCCAGTACTTC. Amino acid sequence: CASTGQGAGETQYF.

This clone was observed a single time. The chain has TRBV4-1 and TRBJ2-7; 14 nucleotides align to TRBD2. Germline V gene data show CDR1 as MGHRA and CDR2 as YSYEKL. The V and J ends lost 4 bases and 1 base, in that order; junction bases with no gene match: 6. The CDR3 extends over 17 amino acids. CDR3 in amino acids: CASSPTSGREASYEQYF. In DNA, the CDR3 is TGCGCCAGCAGCCCGACTAGCGGGAGGGAGGCTTCCTACGAGCAGTACTTC.

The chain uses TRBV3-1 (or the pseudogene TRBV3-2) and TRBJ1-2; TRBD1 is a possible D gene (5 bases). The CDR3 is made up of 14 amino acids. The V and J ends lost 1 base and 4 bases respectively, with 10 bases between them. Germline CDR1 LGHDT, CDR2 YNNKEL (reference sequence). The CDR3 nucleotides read TGTGCCAGCAGCCAAGCGCAGGGTGGCTATGGCTACACCTTC. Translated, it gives CASSQAQGGYGYTF.

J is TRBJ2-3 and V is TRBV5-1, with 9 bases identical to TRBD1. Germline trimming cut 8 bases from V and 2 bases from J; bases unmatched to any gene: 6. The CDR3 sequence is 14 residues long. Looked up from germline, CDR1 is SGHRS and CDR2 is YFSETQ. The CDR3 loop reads CASGTGLITDTQYF. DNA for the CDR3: TGCGCCAGTGGGACAGGGCTGATCACAGATACGCAGTATTTT. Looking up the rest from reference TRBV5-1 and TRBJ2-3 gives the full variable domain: KAGVTQTPRYLIKTRGQQVTLSCSPISGHRSVSWYQQTPGQGLQFLFEYFSETQRNKGNFPGRFSGRQFSNSRSEMNVSTLELGDSALYLCASGTGLITDTQYFGPGTRLTVL.

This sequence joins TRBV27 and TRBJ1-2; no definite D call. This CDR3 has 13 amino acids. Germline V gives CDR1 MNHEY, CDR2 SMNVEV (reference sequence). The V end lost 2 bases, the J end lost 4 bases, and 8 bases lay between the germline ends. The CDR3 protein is CASSLNSFYGYTF. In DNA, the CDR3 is TGTGCCAGCAGTTTAAACTCGTTCTATGGCTACACCTTC.

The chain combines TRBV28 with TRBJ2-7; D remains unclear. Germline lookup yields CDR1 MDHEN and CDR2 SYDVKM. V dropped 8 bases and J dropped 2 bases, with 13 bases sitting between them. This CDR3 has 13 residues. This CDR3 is CASYSRGPYEQYF. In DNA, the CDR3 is TGTGCCAGCTACTCACGAGGTCCCTACGAGCAGTACTTC.

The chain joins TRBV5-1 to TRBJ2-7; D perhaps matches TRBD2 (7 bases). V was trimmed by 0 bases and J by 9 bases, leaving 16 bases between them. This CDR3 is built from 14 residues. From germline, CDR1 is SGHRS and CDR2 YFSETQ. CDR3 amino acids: CASSLAVGGQGQYF. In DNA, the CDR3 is TGCGCCAGCAGCTTGGCCGTCGGGGGGCAAGGGCAGTACTTC.

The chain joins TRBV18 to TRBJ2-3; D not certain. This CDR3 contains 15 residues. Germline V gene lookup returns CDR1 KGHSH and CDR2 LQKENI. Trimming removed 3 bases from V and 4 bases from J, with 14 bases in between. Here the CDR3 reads CASSPDFGIADTQYF. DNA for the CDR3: TGTGCCAGCTCACCTGACTTTGGTATAGCAGATACGCAGTATTTT. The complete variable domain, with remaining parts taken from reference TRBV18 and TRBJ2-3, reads NAGVMQNPRHLVRRRGQEARLRCSPMKGHSHVYWYRQLPEEGLKFMVYLQKENIIDESGMPKERFSAEFPKEGPSILRIQQVVRGDSAAYFCASSPDFGIADTQYFGPGTRLTVL.

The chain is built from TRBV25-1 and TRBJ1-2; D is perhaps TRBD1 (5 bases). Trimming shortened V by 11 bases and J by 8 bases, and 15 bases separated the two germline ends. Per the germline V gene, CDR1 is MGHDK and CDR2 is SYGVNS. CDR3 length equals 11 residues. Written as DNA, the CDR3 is TGTGCCTCAGGACAAAGCACAGGCTACACCTTC. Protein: CASGQSTGYTF.

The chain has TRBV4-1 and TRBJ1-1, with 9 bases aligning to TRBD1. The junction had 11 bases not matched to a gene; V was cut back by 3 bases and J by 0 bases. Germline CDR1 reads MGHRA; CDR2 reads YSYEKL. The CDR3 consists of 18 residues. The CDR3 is CASSQRPTGGGMNTEAFF. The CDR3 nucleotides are TGCGCCAGCAGCCAGCGGCCTACAGGGGGCGGAATGAACACTGAAGCTTTCTTT.

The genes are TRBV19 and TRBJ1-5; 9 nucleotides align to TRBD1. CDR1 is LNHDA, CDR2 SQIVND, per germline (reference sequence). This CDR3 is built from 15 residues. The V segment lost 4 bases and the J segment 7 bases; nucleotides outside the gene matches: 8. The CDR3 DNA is TGTGCCAGTAGTAGGGGGGACAGGGTCCAACAGCCCCAGCATTTT. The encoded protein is CASSRGDRVQQPQHF.

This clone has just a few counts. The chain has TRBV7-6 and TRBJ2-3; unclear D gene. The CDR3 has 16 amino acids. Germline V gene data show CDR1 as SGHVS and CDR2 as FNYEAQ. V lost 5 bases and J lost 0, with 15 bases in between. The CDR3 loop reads CASSAQTYSSTDTQYF. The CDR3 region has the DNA TGTGCCAGCAGCGCTCAGACTTATTCTAGCACAGATACGCAGTATTTT.

CDR3 loop: CASSSGDSLYGYTF. The CDR3 nucleotides read TGCGCCAGCAGCTCCGGGGACAGCCTCTATGGCTACACCTTC. The chain combines TRBV5-1 with TRBJ1-2, with 7 bases identical to TRBD1. CDR1 is SGHRS and CDR2 is YFSETQ in the germline V gene. The ends lost 3 bases at V and 4 bases at J; junction bases unmatched: 6. CDR3 size: 14 residues.

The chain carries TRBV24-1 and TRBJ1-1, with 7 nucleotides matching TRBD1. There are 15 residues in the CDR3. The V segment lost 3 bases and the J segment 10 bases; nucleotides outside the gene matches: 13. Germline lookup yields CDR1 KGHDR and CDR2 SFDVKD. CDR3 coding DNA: TGTGCCACCAGTGATGATGGGACAGACGCTCGAGGAGCTTTCTTT. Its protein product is CATSDDGTDARGAFF.